This T cell receptor beta chain is drawn from a study of T cells in Graves' hyperthyroidism and ophthalmopathy. This clonotype showed up many times. The ends lost 7 bases at V and 5 bases at J; junction bases unmatched: 12. The CDR3 has 17 residues. Looked up from germline, CDR1 is SGHTA and CDR2 is FQGNSA. The investigators amplified TCR beta CDR3 regions from RNA transcripts. TCR CDR3 underwent first-round RT-PCR with the HTBI primer set. TCRdb re-analysed the multiplex PCR reads in MiXCR, keeping a single row per CDR3 protein. The sample lists 400,000 or so distinct CDR3 sequences, approximately 16% occurring once.

The genes are TRBV7-2 and TRBJ2-5, with 14 bases aligning to TRBD2. Sequenced input: blood. This receptor was taken from a woman aged 55-70 years with Graves' ophthalmopathy. CDR3 coding DNA: TGTGCCAGCACCGATCGGGGACTAGCGGGAGCCGGGGAGACCCAGTACTTC. Translated: CASTDRGLAGAGETQYF.